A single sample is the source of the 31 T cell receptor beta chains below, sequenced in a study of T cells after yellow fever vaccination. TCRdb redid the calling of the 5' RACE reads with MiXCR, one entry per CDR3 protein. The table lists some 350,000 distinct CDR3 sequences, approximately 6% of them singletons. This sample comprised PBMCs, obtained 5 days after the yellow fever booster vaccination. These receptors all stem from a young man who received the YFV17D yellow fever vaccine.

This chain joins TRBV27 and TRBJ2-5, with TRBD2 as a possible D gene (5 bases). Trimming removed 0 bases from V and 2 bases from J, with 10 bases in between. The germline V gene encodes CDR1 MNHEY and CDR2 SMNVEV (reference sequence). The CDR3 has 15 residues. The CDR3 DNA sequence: TGTGCCAGCAGTTTATCCCTAGGGAGACAAGAGACCCAGTACTTC. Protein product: CASSLSLGRQETQYF.

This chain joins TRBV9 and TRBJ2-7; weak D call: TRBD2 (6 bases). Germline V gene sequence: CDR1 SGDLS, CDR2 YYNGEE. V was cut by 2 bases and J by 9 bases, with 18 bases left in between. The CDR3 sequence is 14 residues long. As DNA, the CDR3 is TGTGCCAGCAGCGTCGACTCGCGGGGAGGAGGGCAGTACTTC. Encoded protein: CASSVDSRGGGQYF.

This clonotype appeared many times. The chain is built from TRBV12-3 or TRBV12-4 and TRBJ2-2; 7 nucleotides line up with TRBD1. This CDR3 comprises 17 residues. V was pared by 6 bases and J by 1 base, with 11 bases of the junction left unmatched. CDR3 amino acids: CASRRRQGLMNTGELFF. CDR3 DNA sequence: TGTGCCAGCAGACGTCGACAGGGATTAATGAACACCGGGGAGCTGTTTTTT.

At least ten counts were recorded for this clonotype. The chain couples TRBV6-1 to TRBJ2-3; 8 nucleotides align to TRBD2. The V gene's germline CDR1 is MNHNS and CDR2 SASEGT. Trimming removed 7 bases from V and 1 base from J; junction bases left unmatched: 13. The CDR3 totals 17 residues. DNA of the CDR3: TGTGCCAGCACCCCCGCCCTCGGGACTAGGGGCACAGATACGCAGTATTTT. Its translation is CASTPALGTRGTDTQYF.

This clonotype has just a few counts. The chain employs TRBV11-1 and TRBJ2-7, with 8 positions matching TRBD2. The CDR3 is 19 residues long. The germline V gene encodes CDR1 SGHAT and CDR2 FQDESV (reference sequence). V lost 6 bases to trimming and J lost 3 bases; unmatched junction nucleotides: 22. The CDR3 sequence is CASSLSLPGAGLVNYEQYF. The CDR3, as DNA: TGTGCCAGCAGTTTAAGCTTGCCGGGAGCGGGACTAGTTAACTACGAGCAGTACTTC.

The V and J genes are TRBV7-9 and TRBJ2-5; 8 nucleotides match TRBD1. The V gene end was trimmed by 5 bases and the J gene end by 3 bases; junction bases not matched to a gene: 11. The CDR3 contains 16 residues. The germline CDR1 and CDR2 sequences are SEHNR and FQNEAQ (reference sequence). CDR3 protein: CASSQAAGGIKETQYF. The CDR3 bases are TGTGCCAGCAGCCAGGCGGCAGGGGGCATTAAAGAGACCCAGTACTTC.

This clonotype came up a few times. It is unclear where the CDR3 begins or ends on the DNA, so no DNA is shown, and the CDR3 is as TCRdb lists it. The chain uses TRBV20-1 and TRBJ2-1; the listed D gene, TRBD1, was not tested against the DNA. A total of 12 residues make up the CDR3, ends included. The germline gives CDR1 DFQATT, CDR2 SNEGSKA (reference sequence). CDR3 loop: CSARFGQGARFF.

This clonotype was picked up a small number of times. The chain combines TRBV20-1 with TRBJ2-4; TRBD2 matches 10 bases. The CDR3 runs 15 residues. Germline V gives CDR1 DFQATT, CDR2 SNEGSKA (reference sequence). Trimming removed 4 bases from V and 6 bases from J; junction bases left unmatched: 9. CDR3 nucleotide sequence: TGCAGTGCTACCTCAGCGGGAGGGCCTTCAAACATTCAGTACTTC. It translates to CSATSAGGPSNIQYF.

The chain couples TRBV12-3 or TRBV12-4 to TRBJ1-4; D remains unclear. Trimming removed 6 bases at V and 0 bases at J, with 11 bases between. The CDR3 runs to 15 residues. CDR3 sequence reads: CASSPGGATNEKLFF. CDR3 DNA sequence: TGTGCCAGCAGCCCTGGAGGTGCAACTAATGAAAAACTGTTTTTT.

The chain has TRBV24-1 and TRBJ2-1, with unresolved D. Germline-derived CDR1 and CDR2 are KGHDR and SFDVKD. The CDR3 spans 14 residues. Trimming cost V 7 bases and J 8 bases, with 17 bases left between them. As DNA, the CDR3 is TGTGCCACCAGGTCTTCGGTGCCCCGCTATGAGCAGTTCTTC. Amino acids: CATRSSVPRYEQFF.

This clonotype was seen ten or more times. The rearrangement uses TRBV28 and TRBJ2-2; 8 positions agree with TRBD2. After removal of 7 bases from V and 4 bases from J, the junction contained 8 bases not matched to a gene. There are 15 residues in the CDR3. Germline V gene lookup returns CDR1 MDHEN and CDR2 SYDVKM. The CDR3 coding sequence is TGTGCCAGCAATCACGGGACTAGTCTCACCGGGGAGCTGTTTTTT. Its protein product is CASNHGTSLTGELFF.

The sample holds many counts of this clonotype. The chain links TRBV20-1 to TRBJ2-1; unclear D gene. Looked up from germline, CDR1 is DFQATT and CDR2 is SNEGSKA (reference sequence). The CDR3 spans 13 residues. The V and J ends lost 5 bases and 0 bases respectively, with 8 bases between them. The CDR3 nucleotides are TGCAGTGCTGTCAAGAGCTCCTACAATGAGCAGTTCTTC. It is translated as CSAVKSSYNEQFF.

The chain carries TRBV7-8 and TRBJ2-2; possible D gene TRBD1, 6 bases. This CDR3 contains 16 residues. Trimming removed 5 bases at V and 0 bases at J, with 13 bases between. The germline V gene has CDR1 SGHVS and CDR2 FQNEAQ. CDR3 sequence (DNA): TGTGCCAGCAGCCCTACAGGGCTTTCGAACACCGGGGAGCTGTTTTTT. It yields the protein CASSPTGLSNTGELFF. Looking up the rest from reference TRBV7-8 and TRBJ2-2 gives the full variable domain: GAGVSQSPRYKVAKRGQDVALRCDPISGHVSLFWYQQALGQGPEFLTYFQNEAQLDKSGLPSDRFFAERPEGSVSTLKIQRTQQEDSAVYLCASSPTGLSNTGELFFGEGSRLTVL.

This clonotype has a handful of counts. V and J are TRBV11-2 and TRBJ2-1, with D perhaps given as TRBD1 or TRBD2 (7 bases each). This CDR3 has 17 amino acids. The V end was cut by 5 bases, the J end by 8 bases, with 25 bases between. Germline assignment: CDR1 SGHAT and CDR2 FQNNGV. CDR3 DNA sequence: TGTGCCAGCAGCCTCTTAAACTCCAGGGGGGGATTCGATGAGCAGTTCTTC. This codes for CASSLLNSRGGFDEQFF.

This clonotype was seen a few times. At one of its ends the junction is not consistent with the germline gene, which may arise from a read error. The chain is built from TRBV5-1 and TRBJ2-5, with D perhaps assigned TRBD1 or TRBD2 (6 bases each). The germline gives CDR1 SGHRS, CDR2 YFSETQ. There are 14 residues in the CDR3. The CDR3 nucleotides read TGCGCCAGCAGATTGGGGGGCGCGGAAGAGACCCAGTACTTC. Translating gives CASRLGGAEETQYF.

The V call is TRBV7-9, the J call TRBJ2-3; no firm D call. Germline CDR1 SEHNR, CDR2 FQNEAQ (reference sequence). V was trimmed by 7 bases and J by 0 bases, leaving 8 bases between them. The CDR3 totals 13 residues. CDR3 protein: CASKRLSTDTQYF. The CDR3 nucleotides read TGTGCCAGCAAACGACTGAGCACAGATACGCAGTATTTT.

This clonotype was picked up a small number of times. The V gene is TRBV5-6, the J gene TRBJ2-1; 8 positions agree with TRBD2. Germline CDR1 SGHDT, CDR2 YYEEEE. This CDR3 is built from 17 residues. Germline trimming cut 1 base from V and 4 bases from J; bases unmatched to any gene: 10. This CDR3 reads CASSLMRGGRSYNEQFF. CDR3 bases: TGTGCCAGCAGCTTGATGAGGGGCGGGAGGTCTTACAATGAGCAGTTCTTC.

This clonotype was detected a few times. The CDR3 coding sequence is TGTGCCAGCTCACCGGGGCTAGCGGGACCTAGCACAGATACGCAGTATTTT. Its protein product is CASSPGLAGPSTDTQYF. The gene calls are TRBV18 and TRBJ2-3, with 9 positions matching TRBD2. The V gene end was trimmed by 3 bases and the J gene end by 0 bases; junction bases not matched to a gene: 7. Germline V gene sequence: CDR1 KGHSH, CDR2 LQKENI. The CDR3 has 17 amino acids. Supplemented by reference TRBV18 and TRBJ2-3, the full variable domain reads NAGVMQNPRHLVRRRGQEARLRCSPMKGHSHVYWYRQLPEEGLKFMVYLQKENIIDESGMPKERFSAEFPKEGPSILRIQQVVRGDSAAYFCASSPGLAGPSTDTQYFGPGTRLTVL.

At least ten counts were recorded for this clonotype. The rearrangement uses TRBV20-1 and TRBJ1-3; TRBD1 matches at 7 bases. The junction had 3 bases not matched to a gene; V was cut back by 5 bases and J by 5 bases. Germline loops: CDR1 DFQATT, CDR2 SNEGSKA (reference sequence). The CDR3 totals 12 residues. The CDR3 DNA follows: TGCAGTGCTCGGACAGGTCGAAACACCATATATTTT. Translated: CSARTGRNTIYF.

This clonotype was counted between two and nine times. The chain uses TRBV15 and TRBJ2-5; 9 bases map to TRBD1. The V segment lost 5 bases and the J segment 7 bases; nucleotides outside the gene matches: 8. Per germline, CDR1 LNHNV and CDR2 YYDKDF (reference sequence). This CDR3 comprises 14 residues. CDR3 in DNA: TGTGCCACCAGCGACCGGGACAGGGTCGGGACCCAGTACTTC. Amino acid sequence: CATSDRDRVGTQYF. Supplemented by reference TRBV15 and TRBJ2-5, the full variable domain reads DAMVIQNPRYQVTQFGKPVTLSCSQTLNHNVMYWYQQKSSQAPKLLFHYYDKDFNNEADTPDNFQSRRPNTSFCFLDIRSPGLGDTAMYLCATSDRDRVGTQYFGPGTRLLVL.

CDR3 nucleotide sequence: TGTGCCAGCAGCCCCAGACAGGCACAAGAGACCCAGTACTTC. Translating it yields CASSPRQAQETQYF. The V and J genes are TRBV9 and TRBJ2-5; weak D call: TRBD1 (6 bases). In germline, CDR1 is SGDLS, CDR2 YYNGEE. V was shortened by 4 bases and J by 2 bases, with 12 bases between the two germline ends. The CDR3 consists of 14 residues. Full variable domain (outside the CDR3, taken from reference TRBV9 and TRBJ2-5): DSGVTQTPKHLITATGQRVTLRCSPRSGDLSVYWYQQSLDQGLQFLIQYYNGEERAKGNILERFSAQQFPDLHSELNLSSLELGDSALYFCASSPRQAQETQYFGPGTRLLVL.

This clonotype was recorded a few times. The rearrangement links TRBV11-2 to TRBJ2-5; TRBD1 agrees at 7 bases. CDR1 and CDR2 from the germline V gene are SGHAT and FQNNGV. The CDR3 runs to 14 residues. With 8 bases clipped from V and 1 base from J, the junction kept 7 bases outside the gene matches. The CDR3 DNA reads TGTGCCAGCGCCTATTCAGGGGGCCAAGAGACCCAGTACTTC. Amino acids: CASAYSGGQETQYF.

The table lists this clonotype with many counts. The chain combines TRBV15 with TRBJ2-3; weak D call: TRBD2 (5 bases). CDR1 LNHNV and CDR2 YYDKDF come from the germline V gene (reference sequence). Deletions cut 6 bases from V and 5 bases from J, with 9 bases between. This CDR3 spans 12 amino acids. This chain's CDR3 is CATRLSGDTQYF. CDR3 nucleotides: TGTGCCACCAGGCTAAGCGGAGATACGCAGTATTTT. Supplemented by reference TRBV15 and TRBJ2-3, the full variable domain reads DAMVIQNPRYQVTQFGKPVTLSCSQTLNHNVMYWYQQKSSQAPKLLFHYYDKDFNNEADTPDNFQSRRPNTSFCFLDIRSPGLGDTAMYLCATRLSGDTQYFGPGTRLTVL.

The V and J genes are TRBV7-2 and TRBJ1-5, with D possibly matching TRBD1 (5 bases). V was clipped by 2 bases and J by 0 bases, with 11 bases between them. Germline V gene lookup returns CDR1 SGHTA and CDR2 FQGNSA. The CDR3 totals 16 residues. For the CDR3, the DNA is TGTGCCAGCAGCTTATTTGGGACCTATAGCAATCAGCCCCAGCATTTT. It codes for CASSLFGTYSNQPQHF.

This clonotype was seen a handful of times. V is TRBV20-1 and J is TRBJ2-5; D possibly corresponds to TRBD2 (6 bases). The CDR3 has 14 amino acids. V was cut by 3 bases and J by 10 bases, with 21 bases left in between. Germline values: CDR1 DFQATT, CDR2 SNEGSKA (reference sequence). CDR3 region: CSASERTTIASQYF. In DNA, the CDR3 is TGCAGTGCTAGCGAACGGACTACTATAGCGAGCCAGTACTTC.

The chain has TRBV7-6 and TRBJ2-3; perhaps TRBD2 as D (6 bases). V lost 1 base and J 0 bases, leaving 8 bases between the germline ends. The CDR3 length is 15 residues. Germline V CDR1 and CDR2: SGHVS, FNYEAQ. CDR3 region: CASSLGEDSTDTQYF. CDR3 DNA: TGTGCCAGCAGCTTAGGGGAGGACAGCACAGATACGCAGTATTTT.

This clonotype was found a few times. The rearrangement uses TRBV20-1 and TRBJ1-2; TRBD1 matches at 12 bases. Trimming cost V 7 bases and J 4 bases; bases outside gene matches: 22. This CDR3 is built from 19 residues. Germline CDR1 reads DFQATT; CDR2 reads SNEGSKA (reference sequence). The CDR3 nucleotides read TGCAGTGGAGGGGGGACAGGGGGCGCCCGCCGGGAAACTCCCTATGGCTACACCTTC. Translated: CSGGGTGGARRETPYGYTF.

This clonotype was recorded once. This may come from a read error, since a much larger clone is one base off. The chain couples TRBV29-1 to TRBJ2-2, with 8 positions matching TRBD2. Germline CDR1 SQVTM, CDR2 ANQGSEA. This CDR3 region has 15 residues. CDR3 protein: CSAITSGSNTVELFF. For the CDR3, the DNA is TGCAGCGCTATAACTAGCGGCTCGAACACCGTGGAGCTGTTTTTT.

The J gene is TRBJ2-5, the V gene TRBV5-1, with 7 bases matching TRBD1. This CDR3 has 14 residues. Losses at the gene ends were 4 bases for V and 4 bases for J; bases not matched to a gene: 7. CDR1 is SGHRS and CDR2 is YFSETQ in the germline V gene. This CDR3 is CASSTTGLGETQYF. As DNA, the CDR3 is TGCGCCAGCAGCACGACAGGGTTGGGAGAGACCCAGTACTTC.

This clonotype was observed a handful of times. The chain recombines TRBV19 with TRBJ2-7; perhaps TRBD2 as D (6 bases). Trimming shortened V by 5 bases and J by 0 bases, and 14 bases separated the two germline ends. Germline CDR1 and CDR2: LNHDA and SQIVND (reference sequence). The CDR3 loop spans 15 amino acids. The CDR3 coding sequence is TGTGCCAGTAGTTCCGGACTCGGGAGCTCCTACGAGCAGTACTTC. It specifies CASSSGLGSSYEQYF.

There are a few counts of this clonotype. CDR3 nucleotides: TGTGCCAGCTCACTCAGCGGGAAGAGCTCCTACAATGAGCAGTTCTTC. Its translation is CASSLSGKSSYNEQFF. The chain carries TRBV18 and TRBJ2-1, with 7 bases lining up with TRBD2. The J segment lost 0 bases and the V segment lost 4 bases, leaving 6 bases of the junction unmatched. CDR3 length: 16 residues. The V gene's germline CDR1 is KGHSH and CDR2 LQKENI.